The present T cell receptor (beta chain) was sequenced within a study of cytomegalovirus exposure and HLA in healthy donors. Study outcomes and limitations: The later analysis indicated that the majority of CMV-associated TCR beta chains appeared HLA-restricted. Later analysis demonstrated an association between a missense DCLRE1C variant and TCR beta V- and J-gene trimming.

This CDR3 has 17 residues. Germline trimming cut 5 bases from V and 1 base from J; bases unmatched to any gene: 9. Germline loops: CDR1 SGHNT, CDR2 YENEEA. Worth noting for this clone: The antigen is undetermined.

Vbeta (60) and Jbeta (13) primers were used in the PCR. The table came from immunoSEQ multiplex PCR; TCRdb's copy has only in-frame clones and leaves some out. Found here are about 160,000 clones, 82% of them singletons; the top ten hold roughly 10%. The chain employs TRBV11-3 and TRBJ2-4, with TRBD1 matching over 9 bases. The TCR comes from a man aged 50 to 60 in good health and CMV-seropositive. Input material: PBMCs. CDR3 nucleotide sequence: TGTGCCAGCAGCCTAAGGTACAGGGGGCTGGCCAAAAACATTCAGTACTTC. It yields the protein CASSLRYRGLAKNIQYF.